This section outlines one TCR beta chain sequence together with its context. Its cognate antigen has yet to be identified. No much larger clone exists at a distance of one base, and base qualities are not known. What the time point label conveys for this sample: baseline, week 1 (first vaccination visit). According to the study, the label for this sample's treatment or condition signals: pre-vaccination baseline after standard-of-care therapy. Donors had newly diagnosed WHO grade 3 or 4 IDH1-mutant astrocytomas with loss of nuclear ATRX. The samples were drawn from NOA16, a multicentre, single-arm, open-label phase I trial in Germany that tested a mutant IDH1 peptide vaccine in humans for the first time. For immunogenicity testing, the blood drawn at visit V03 was used as the baseline sample. Genomic DNA for TCRB sequencing was isolated from EDTA blood with the DNeasy Blood and Tissue Kit. This sample is drawn from a study of a mutant IDH1 vaccine in newly diagnosed glioma (TCRdb year 2021). Concerning the study at large: Of the 25 to 40 patients who were treated, approximately 62% were male and about 40% were female, and the mean age was around 40 years. Before enrollment, most patients had been given radiochemotherapy with temozolomide as standard therapy, while the rest had received either radiotherapy alone or temozolomide alone. Peripheral blood was drawn at six visits: V03 (baseline), V05, V07, V10, V12 and V13. For exploratory analyses, 25 to 30 treated patients had longitudinal TCRB deep sequencing done wherever samples were available. Beyond this particular receptor, the publication reports: Pseudoprogression seemed to be unrelated to changes in the top peripheral T cell clonotypes found by TCRB sequencing. It was noted by the authors that analyses of patient blood samples could not be reproduced owing to sample limitations. Availability determined which PBMC samples were chosen for TCRB deep sequencing. Vaccine-induced immune responses across multiple MHC alleles were detected in 90% to 95% of patients.

Library construction relied on the immunoSEQ multiplex PCR assay. The hsTCRB Kit was used according to the manufacturer's protocol to amplify rearranged TCR beta chain sequences. Sequencing of TCRB libraries was carried out on an Illumina MiSeq. Per the original workflow: The proprietary platform of the kit vendor was used for demultiplexing, trimming and gene mapping. TCRdb obtained this table from immuneACCESS and retained in-frame rearrangements with V and J assigned. These tables miss some clones; where compared with another copy, unresolved V genes account for less than half of the shortfall, and the remainder is unexplained. D and trimming come from the DNA, and the V and J calls and clone size come from that table. Here the sample has about 30,000 clones; approximately 80% occur a single time. Of the sample, under 25% falls within the top ten clones. Its CDR3 holds 15 amino acids, cysteine through phenylalanine. Only the CDR3 DNA stays, 45 bases, in frame from base 1. The V end loses 1 base and the J end loses 1 base, and a stretch of 10 bases separates them. CDR1 and CDR2, looked up from the germline V gene (reference sequence), are SEHNR and FQNEAQ.

The receptor's source is a man under 40 with glioma. The sequenced sample was PBMCs, obtained from a glioma patient treated with radiotherapy, temozolomide or both. The chain is made from TRBV7-9 and TRBJ1-1; perhaps TRBD1 is the D gene, with 6 bases matching. CDR3 sequence: CASSLVSDRNTEAFF. In nucleotides, the sequence is TGTGCCAGCAGCTTAGTGTCGGACAGGAACACTGAAGCTTTCTTT.